Many counts were recorded for the clone carrying this T cell receptor beta chain. 450 to 600 ng RNA was reverse transcribed with alpha and beta constant-region primers. Using multiplexing indices, alpha and beta chain libraries were generated apart by chain-specific third strand synthesis. TCRdb re-derived calls from the 5' RACE reads in MiXCR, one entry per CDR3 protein. The data show about 7,800 distinct CDR3 sequences, 6% to 7.5% seen once. Germline V CDR1 and CDR2: LGHNT, FRNRAP. The length of the CDR3 is 16 residues. V lost 5 bases to trimming and J lost 0 bases, with 13 bases between them. Whole blood was used without fractionation, so all unsorted peripheral T cells were included. The sample originates from a study of HIV-infected patients and healthy controls.

The receptor comes from an adult with HIV infection. Material: blood, obtained before antiretroviral therapy. V is TRBV12-5 and J is TRBJ2-2; D call uncertain. Written as DNA, the CDR3 is TGTGCTAGTGGTCCCCGGCTAGAAGCGAACACCGGGGAGCTGTTTTTT. Translation: CASGPRLEANTGELFF.